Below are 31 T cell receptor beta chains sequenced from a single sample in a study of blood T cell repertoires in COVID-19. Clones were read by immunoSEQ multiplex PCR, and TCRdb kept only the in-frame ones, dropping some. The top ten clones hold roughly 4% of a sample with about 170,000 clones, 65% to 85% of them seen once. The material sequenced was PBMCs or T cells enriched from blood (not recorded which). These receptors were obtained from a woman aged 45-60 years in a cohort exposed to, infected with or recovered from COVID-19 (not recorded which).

CDR3 DNA: TGTGCCTGGAGTTCGGGCCCATCAGAGGGCTATGGCTACACCTTC. It translates to CAWSSGPSEGYGYTF. The chain carries TRBV30 and TRBJ1-2, with D uncertain. Trimming cost V 2 bases and J 4 bases, with 17 bases left between them. Germline V CDR1 and CDR2: GTSNPN, SVGIG (reference sequence). This CDR3 spans 15 amino acids.

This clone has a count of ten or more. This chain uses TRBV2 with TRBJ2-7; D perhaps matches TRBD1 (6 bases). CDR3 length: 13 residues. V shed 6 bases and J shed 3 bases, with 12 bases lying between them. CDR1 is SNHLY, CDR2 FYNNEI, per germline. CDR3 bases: TGTGCCAGCAGGGTCCCGACAGGCTACGAGCAGTACTTC. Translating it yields CASRVPTGYEQYF.

As DNA, the CDR3 is TGTGCCAGTAGTGCTACCGGGACACCGCCAGAAGTCACTGAAGCTTTCTTT. Translating it yields CASSATGTPPEVTEAFF. The V and J genes are TRBV19 and TRBJ1-1, with a weak D call TRBD1 (6 bases). The V gene's germline CDR1 is LNHDA and CDR2 SQIVND (reference sequence). Trimming pared 5 bases from V and 4 bases from J, leaving 23 bases between. This CDR3 contains 17 residues.

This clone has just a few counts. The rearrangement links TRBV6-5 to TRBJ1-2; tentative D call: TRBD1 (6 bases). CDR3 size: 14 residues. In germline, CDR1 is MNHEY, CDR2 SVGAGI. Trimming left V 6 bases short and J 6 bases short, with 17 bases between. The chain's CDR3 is CASSPGRGRNGYTF. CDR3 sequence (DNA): TGTGCCAGCAGCCCCGGCAGGGGTAGGAATGGCTACACCTTC.

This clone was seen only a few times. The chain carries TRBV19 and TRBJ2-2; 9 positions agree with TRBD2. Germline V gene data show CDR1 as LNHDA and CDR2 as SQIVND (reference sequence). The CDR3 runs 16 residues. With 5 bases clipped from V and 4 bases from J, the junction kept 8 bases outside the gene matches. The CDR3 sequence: CASSPRRTSVTGELFF. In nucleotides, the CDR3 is TGTGCCAGTAGTCCCCGTAGGACTAGCGTCACCGGGGAGCTGTTTTTT.

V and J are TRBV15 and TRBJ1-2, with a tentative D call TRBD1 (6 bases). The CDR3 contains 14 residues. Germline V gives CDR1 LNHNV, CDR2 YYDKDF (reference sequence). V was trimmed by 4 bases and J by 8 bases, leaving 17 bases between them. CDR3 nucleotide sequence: TGTGCCACCAGCACGAGAACTACAGGGAGCGGCTACACCTTC. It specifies CATSTRTTGSGYTF.

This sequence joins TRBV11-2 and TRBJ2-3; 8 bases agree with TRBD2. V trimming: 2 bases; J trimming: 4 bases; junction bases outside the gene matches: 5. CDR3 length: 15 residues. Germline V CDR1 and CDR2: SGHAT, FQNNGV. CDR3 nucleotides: TGTGCCAGCAGCTTAATCTCGGGGGGGGCAGATACGCAGTATTTT. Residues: CASSLISGGADTQYF.

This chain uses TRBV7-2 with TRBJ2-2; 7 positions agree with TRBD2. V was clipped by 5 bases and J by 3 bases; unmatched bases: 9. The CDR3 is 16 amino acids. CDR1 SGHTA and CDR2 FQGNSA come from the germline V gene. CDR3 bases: TGTGCCAGCAGCCCTGCCCGGGGGAGGGACACCGGGGAGCTGTTTTTT. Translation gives CASSPARGRDTGELFF.

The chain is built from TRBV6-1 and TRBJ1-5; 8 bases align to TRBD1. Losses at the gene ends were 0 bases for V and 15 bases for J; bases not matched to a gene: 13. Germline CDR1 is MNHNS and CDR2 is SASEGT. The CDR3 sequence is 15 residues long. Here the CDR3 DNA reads TGTGCCAGCAGTGAAGCAGCCGGGACAGGCGCCGTGGGGCATTTT. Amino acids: CASSEAAGTGAVGHF.

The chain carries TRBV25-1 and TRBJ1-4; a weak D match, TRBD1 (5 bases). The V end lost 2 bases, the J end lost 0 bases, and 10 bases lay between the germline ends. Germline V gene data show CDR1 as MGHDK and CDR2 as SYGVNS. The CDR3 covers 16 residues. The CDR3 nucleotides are TGTGCCAGCAGTGAAACAGGACAAGCAACTAATGAAAAACTGTTTTTT. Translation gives CASSETGQATNEKLFF.

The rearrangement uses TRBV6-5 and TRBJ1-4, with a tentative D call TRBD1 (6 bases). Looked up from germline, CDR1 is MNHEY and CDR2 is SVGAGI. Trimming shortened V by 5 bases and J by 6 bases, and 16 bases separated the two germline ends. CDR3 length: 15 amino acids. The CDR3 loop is CASSPRTDFDEKLFF. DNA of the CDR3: TGTGCCAGCAGTCCCCGGACAGATTTTGATGAAAAACTGTTTTTT.

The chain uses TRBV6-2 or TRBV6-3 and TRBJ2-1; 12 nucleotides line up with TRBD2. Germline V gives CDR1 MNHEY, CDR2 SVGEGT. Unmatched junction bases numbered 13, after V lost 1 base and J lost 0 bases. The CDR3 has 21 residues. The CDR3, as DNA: TGTGCCAGCAGTTACTTCGTGGGGCTAGCGGGGGGGCCGAGCTCCTACAATGAGCAGTTCTTC. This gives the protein CASSYFVGLAGGPSSYNEQFF.

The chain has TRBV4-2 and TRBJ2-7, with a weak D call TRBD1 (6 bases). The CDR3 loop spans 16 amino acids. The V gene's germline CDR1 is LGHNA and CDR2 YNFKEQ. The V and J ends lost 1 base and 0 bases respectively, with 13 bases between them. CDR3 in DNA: TGTGCCAGCAGCCAAGGTATTACAGGGTTCTCCTACGAGCAGTACTTC. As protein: CASSQGITGFSYEQYF.

The CDR3 spells CASSLWLGQGLGGYTF. CDR3 DNA: TGTGCCAGCAGTTTGTGGCTTGGACAGGGATTGGGTGGCTACACCTTC. The chain is built from TRBV28 and TRBJ1-2; 8 bases map to TRBD1. The CDR3 runs 16 residues. The V gene end was trimmed by 3 bases and the J gene end by 7 bases; junction bases not matched to a gene: 13. The germline V gene has CDR1 MDHEN and CDR2 SYDVKM.

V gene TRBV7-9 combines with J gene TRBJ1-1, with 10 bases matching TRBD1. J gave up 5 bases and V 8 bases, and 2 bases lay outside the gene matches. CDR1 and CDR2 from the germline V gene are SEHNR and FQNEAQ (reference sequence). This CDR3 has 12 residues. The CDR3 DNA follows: TGTGCCAGCGGACAGGGGGGTACTGAAGCTTTCTTT. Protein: CASGQGGTEAFF.

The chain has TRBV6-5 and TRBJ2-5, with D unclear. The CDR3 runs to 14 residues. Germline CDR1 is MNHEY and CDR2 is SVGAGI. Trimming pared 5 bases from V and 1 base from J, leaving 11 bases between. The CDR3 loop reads CASSPYLLQETQYF. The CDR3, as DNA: TGTGCCAGCAGTCCCTATTTACTCCAAGAGACCCAGTACTTC.

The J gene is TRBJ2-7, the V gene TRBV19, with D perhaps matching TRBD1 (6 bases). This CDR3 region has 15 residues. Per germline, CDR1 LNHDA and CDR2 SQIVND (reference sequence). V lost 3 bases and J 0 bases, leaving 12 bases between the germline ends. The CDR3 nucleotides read TGTGCCAGTAGTATCGACGGACAGAGCTCCTACGAGCAGTACTTC. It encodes CASSIDGQSSYEQYF.

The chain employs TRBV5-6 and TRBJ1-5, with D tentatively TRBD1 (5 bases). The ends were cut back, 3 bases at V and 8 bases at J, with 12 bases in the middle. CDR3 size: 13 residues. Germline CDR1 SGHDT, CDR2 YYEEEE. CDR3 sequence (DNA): TGTGCCAGCAGCTCTTTCGCCAGGGAGCCCCAGCATTTT. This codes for CASSSFAREPQHF. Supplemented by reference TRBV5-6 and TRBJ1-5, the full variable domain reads DAGVTQSPTHLIKTRGQQVTLRCSPKSGHDTVSWYQQALGQGPQFIFQYYEEEERQRGNFPDRFSGHQFPNYSSELNVNALLLGDSALYLCASSSFAREPQHFGDGTRLSIL.

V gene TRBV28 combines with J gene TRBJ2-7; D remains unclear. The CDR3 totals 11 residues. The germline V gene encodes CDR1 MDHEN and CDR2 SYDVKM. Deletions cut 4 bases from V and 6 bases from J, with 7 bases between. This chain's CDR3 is CASSSVFEQYF. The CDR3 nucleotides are TGTGCCAGCAGTTCGGTCTTCGAGCAGTACTTC.

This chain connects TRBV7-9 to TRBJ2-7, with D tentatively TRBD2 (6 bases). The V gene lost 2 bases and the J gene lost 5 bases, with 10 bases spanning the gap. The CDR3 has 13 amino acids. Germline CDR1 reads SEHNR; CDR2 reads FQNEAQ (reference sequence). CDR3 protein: CASSLRGINEQYF. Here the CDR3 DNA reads TGTGCCAGCAGCTTACGGGGGATCAACGAGCAGTACTTC.

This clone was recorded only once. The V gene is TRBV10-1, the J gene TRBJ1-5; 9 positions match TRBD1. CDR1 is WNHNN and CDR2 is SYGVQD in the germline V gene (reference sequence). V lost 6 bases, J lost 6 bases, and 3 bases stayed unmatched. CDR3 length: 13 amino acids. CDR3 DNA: TGCGCCAGCAGCGGGACAGGGTTTCAGCCCCAGCATTTT. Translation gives CASSGTGFQPQHF.

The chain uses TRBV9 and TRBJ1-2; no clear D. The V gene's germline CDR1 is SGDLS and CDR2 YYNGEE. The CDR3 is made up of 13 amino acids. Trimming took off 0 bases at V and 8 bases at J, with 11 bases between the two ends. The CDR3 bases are TGTGCCAGCAGCGTAGGGGAGGCTCGAGGCTACACCTTC. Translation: CASSVGEARGYTF.

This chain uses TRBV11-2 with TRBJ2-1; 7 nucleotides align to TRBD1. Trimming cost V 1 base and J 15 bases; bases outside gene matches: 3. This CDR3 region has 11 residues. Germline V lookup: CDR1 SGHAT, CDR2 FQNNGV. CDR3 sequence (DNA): TGTGCCAGCAGCTTAGCGGGACAGTCGTTCTTC. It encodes CASSLAGQSFF.

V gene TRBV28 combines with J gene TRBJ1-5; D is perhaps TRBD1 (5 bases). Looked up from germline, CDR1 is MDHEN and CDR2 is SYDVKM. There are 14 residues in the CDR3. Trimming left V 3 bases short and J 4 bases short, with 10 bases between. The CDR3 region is CASSLRQQNQPQHF. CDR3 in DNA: TGTGCCAGCAGTTTGAGACAGCAAAATCAGCCCCAGCATTTT. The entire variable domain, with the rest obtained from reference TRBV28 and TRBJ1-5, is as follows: DVKVTQSSRYLVKRTGEKVFLECVQDMDHENMFWYRQDPGLGLRLIYFSYDVKMKEKGDIPEGYSVSREKKERFSLILESASTNQTSMYLCASSLRQQNQPQHFGDGTRLSIL.

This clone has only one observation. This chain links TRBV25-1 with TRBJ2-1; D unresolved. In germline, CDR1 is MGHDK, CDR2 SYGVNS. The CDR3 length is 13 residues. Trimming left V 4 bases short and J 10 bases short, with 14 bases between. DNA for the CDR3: TGTGCCAGCAGTGTAGGTAGCCTGGAGGAGCAGTTCTTC. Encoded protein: CASSVGSLEEQFF.

The CDR3 region has the DNA TGTGCCAGCAGCCAAGGAAGCGGGGAAGAGACCCAGTACTTC. Protein: CASSQGSGEETQYF. The rearrangement uses TRBV4-2 and TRBJ2-5, with 7 bases lining up with TRBD2. CDR1 and CDR2 from the germline V gene are LGHNA and YNFKEQ. The CDR3 sequence is 14 residues long. The junction had 2 bases not matched to a gene; V was cut back by 1 base and J by 3 bases.

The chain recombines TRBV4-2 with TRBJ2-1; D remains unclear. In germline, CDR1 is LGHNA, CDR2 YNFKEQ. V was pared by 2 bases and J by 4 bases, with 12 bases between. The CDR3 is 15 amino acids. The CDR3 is CASSQILGEYNEQFF. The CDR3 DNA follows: TGTGCCAGCAGCCAAATCCTAGGTGAATACAATGAGCAGTTCTTC.

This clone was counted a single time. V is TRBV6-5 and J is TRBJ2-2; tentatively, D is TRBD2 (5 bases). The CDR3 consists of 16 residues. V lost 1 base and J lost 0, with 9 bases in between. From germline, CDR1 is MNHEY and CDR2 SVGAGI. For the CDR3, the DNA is TGTGCCAGCAGTTACTTTCCGGGAACGAACACCGGGGAGCTGTTTTTT. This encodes CASSYFPGTNTGELFF.

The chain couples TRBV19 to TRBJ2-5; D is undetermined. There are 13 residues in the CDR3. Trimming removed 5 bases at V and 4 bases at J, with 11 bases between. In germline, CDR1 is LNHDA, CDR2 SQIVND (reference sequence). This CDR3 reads CASSVLLRETQYF. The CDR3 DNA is TGTGCCAGTAGTGTACTCCTTCGAGAGACCCAGTACTTC.

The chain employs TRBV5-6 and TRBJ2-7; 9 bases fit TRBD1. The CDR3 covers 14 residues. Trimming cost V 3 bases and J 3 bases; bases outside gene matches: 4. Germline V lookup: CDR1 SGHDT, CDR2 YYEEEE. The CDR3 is CASSSGTGRYEQYF. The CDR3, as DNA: TGTGCCAGCAGCTCCGGGACAGGGCGCTACGAGCAGTACTTC.

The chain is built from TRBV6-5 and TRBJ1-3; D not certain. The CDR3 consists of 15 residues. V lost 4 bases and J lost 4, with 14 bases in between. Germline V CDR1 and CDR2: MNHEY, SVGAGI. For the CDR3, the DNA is TGTGCCAGCAGTTCCACGGGGAGGGAAGGAAACACCATATATTTT. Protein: CASSSTGREGNTIYF.